This TCR beta chain stems from a study of blood T cell repertoires in COVID-19. Participants spanned ages 18 to 89 years and resided in some 22 US areas. Cohorts were based on clinical histories the participants reported. V was shortened by 3 bases and J by 0 bases, with 8 bases between the two germline ends. Germline CDR1 reads SEHNR; CDR2 reads FQNEAQ (reference sequence). The CDR3 consists of 14 residues. Some clones are missing from TCRdb's copy, which holds only in-frame ones; the method was immunoSEQ multiplex PCR. The sample lists more than 300,000 clones; approximately 90% were seen once. The sequence was collected from a woman aged 30 to 39 who had been exposed to COVID-19. The sequencing input was PBMCs or T cells enriched from blood (not recorded which). V gene TRBV7-9 combines with J gene TRBJ1-1; D gene uncertain. The CDR3 is CASSFVQLNTEAFF. In nucleotides, the CDR3 is TGTGCCAGCAGCTTCGTACAACTGAACACTGAAGCTTTCTTT.